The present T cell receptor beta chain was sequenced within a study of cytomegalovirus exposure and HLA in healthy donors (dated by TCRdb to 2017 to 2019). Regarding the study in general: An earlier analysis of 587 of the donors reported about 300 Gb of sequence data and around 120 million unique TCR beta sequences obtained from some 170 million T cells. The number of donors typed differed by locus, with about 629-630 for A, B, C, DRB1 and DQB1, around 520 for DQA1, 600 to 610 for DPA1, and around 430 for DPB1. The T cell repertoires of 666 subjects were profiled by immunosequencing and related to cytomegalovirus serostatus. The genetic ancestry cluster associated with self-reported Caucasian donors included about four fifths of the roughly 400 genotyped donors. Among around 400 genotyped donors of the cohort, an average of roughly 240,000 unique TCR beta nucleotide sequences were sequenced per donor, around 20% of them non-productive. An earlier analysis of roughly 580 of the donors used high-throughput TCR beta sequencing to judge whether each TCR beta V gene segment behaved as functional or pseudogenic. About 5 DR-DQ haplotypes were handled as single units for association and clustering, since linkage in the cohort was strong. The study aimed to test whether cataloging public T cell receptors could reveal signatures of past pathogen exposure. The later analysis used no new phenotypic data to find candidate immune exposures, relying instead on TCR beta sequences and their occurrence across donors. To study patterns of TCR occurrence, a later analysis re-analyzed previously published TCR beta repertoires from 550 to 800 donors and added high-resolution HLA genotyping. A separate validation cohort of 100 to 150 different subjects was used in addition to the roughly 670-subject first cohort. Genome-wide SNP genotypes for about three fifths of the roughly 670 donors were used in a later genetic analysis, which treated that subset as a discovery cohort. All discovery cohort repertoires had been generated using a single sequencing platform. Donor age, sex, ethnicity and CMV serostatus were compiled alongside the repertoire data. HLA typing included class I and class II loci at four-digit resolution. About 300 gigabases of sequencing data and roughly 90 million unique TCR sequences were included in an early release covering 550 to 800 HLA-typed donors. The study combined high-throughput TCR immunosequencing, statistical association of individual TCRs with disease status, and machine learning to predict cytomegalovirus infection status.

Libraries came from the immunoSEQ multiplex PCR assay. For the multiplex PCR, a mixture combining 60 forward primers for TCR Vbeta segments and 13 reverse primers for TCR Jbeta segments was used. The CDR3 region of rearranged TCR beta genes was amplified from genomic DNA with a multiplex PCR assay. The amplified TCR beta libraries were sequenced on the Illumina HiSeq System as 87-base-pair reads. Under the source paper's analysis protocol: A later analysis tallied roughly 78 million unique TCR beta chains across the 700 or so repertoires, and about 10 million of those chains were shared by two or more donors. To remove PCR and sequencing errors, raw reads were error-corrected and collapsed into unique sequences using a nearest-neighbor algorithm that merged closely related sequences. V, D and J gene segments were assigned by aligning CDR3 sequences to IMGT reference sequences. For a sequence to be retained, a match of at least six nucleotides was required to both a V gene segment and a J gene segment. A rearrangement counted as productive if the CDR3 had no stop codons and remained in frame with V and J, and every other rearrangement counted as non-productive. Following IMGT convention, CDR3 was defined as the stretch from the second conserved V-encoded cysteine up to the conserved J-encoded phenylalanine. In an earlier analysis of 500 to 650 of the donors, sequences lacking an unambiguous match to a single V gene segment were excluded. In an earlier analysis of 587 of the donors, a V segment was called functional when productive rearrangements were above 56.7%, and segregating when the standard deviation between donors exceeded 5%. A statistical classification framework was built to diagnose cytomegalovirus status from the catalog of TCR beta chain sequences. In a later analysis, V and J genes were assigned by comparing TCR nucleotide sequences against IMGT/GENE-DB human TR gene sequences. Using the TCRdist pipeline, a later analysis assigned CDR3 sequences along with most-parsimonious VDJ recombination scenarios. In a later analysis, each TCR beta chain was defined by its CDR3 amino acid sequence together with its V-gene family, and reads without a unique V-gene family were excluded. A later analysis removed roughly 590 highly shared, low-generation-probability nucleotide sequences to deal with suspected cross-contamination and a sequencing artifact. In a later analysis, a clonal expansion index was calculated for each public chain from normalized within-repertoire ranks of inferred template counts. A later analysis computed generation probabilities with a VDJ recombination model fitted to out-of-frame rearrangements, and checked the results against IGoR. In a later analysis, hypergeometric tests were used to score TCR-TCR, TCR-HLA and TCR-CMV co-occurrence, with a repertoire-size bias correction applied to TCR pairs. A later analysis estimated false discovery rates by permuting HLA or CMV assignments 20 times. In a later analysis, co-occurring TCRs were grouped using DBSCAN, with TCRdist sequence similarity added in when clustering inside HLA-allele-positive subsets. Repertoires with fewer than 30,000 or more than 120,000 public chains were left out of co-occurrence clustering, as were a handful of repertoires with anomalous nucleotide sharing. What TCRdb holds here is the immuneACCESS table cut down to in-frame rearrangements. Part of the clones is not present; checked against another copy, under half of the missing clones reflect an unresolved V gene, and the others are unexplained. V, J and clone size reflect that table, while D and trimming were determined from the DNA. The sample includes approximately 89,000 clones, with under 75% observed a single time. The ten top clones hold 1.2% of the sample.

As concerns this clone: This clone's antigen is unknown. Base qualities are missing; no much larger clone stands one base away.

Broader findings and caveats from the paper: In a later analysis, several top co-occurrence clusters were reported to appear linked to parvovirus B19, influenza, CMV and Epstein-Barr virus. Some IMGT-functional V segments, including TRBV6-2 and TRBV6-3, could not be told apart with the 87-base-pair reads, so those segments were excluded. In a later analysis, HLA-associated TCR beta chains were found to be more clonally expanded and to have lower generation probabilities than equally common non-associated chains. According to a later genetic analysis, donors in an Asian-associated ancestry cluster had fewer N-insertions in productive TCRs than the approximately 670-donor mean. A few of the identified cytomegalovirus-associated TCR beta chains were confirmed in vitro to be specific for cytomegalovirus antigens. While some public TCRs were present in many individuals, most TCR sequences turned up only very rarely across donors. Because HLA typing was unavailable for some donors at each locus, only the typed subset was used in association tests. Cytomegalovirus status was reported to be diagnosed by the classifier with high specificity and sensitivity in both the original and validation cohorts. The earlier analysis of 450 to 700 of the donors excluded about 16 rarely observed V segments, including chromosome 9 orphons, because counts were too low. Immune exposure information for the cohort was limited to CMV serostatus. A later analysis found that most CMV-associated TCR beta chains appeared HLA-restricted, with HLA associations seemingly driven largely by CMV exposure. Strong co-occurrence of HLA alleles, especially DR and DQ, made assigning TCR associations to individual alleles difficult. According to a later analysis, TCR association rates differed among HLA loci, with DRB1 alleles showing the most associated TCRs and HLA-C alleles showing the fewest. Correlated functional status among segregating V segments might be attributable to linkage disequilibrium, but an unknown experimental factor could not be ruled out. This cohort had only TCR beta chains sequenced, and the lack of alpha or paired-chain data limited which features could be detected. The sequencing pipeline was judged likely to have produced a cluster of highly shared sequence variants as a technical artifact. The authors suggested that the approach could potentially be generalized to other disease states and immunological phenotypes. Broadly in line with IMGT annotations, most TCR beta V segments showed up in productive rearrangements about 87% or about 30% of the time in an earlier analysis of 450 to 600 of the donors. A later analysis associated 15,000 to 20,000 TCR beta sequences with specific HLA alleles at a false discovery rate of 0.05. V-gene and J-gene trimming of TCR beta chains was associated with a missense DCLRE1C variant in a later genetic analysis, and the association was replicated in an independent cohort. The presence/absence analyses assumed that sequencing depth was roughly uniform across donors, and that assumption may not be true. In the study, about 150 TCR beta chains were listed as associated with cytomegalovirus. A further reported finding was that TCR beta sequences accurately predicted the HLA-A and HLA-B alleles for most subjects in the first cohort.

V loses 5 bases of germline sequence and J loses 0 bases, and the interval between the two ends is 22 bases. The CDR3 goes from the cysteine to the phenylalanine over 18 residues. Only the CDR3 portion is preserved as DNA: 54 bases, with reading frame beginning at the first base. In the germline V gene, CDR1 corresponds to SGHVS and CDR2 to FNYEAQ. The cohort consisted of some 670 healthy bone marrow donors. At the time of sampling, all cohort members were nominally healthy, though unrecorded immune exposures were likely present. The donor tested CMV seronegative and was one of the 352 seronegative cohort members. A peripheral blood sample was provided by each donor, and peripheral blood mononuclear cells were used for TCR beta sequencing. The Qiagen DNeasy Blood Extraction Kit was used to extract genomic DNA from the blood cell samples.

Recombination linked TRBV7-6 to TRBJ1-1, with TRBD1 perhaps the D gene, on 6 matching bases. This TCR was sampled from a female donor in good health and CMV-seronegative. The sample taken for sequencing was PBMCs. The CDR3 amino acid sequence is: CASSTTTGLLTLNTEAFF. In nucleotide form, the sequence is TGTGCCAGCAGCACAACGACAGGCCTTCTTACCTTGAACACTGAAGCTTTCTTT.